These 9 T cell receptor beta chains came from one sample sequenced in a study of blood T cell repertoires in COVID-19. TCRdb's table, derived via immunoSEQ multiplex PCR, lists solely in-frame clones and lacks some. The sample consists of about 670,000 clones, 80% to 90% of them appearing once. Sequencing used peripheral blood. These receptors all come from a woman aged 18 to 35 with acute or convalescent COVID-19.

The rearrangement joins TRBV27 to TRBJ1-2; weak D call: TRBD1 (5 bases). The CDR3 runs to 13 residues. The V and J ends lost 6 bases and 7 bases respectively, with 15 bases between them. Germline assignment: CDR1 MNHEY and CDR2 SMNVEV (reference sequence). The CDR3 coding sequence is TGTGCCAGCAGCTTCGGGGGTAGTTTTGGCTACACCTTC. The encoded protein is CASSFGGSFGYTF.

The rearrangement uses TRBV5-6 and TRBJ2-7, with TRBD1 matching 11 bases. Germline CDR1 SGHDT, CDR2 YYEEEE. The CDR3 runs 16 residues. J gave up 4 bases and V 2 bases, and 8 bases lay outside the gene matches. Here the CDR3 reads CASSFGTGGFVYEQYF. The CDR3 DNA reads as TGTGCCAGCAGCTTTGGGACAGGGGGGTTCGTGTACGAGCAGTACTTC.

V gene TRBV12-3 or TRBV12-4 combines with J gene TRBJ2-7, with 8 positions matching TRBD1. V dropped 5 bases and J dropped 12; count of bases not matched to a gene: 6. This CDR3 region has 11 residues. DNA for the CDR3: TGTGCCAGCAGTCAGGGACAGGTCTTGTACTTC. Residues: CASSQGQVLYF.

The V and J genes are TRBV5-1 and TRBJ2-7; 8 nucleotides line up with TRBD1. The V gene's germline CDR1 is SGHRS and CDR2 YFSETQ. The CDR3 spans 15 residues. The V and J ends lost 0 bases and 6 bases, in that order; junction bases with no gene match: 8. CDR3 amino acids: CASSLAVGTGLEQYF. The CDR3 DNA reads as TGCGCCAGCAGCTTGGCCGTAGGGACAGGTCTCGAGCAGTACTTC.

This clone was picked up one time. The J gene is TRBJ1-6, the V gene TRBV9, with a possible D match to TRBD1 (6 bases). Trimming stripped 1 base from V and 7 bases from J, with 18 bases between. Looked up from germline, CDR1 is SGDLS and CDR2 is YYNGEE. CDR3 length equals 17 residues. CDR3 region: CASSVRSGGLGNSPLHF. The CDR3 region has the DNA TGTGCCAGCAGCGTACGATCGGGGGGGCTCGGGAATTCACCCCTCCACTTT.

As for this clone: This CDR3 is missing its conserved last phenylalanine or tryptophan, likely due to a read error. The limits of the CDR3 on the DNA are not certain, so only TCRdb's listed CDR3 is given. This sequence joins TRBV7-2 and TRBJ1-2. The CDR3 contains 8 residues when both ends are counted. Germline V gives CDR1 SGHTA, CDR2 FQGNSA. CDR3 sequence reads: CASSSLSL.

The rearrangement uses TRBV18 and TRBJ1-2, with 11 bases matching TRBD1. CDR1 and CDR2 (germline): KGHSH, LQKENI. The CDR3 spans 16 residues. Unmatched junction bases numbered 8, after V lost 4 bases and J lost 4 bases. CDR3 in DNA: TGTGCCAGCTCACTCGGACAGGGGGCATGGGGCTATGGCTACACCTTC. It specifies CASSLGQGAWGYGYTF.

The rearrangement links TRBV5-1 to TRBJ1-1; no firm D call. Germline CDR1 is SGHRS and CDR2 is YFSETQ. V was cut by 5 bases and J by 0 bases, with 8 bases left in between. The CDR3 extends over 13 amino acids. The CDR3 loop reads CASRQTMNTEAFF. The CDR3 DNA follows: TGCGCCAGCAGACAGACAATGAACACTGAAGCTTTCTTT. The complete variable domain, with remaining parts taken from reference TRBV5-1 and TRBJ1-1, reads KAGVTQTPRYLIKTRGQQVTLSCSPISGHRSVSWYQQTPGQGLQFLFEYFSETQRNKGNFPGRFSGRQFSNSRSEMNVSTLELGDSALYLCASRQTMNTEAFFGQGTRLTVV.

There are a few counts of this clone. The chain has TRBV7-9 and TRBJ1-2, with 8 positions matching TRBD1. With V trimmed by 5 bases and J by 5 bases, 7 bases remained unmatched. The CDR3 length is 14 residues. Per the germline V gene, CDR1 is SEHNR and CDR2 is FQNEAQ (reference sequence). The CDR3 DNA is TGTGCCAGCAGCCCCAGGACAGGGACATATGGCTACACCTTC. It specifies CASSPRTGTYGYTF.